The present T cell receptor (beta chain) was sequenced within a study of T cell changes during pregnancy in multiple sclerosis. Trimming removed 4 bases from V and 4 bases from J, with 13 bases in between. The CDR3 loop spans 15 amino acids. Germline V gene lookup returns CDR1 SEHNR and CDR2 FQNEAQ (reference sequence). Sequencing was performed with immunoSEQ multiplex PCR; in TCRdb, only in-frame clones are kept and a portion is missing. The sample has 90,000 to 150,000 clones, 80% to 95% seen once; the top ten hold approximately 5.8%. The J gene is TRBJ1-4, the V gene TRBV7-9, with D perhaps matching TRBD1 (6 bases). The receptor's source is a female donor with multiple sclerosis, enrolled in a pregnancy study. Specimen: peripheral blood, collected before pregnancy. CDR3 amino acids: CASSSSDRFNEKLFF. The CDR3 DNA sequence: TGTGCCAGCAGCTCCTCGGACAGATTTAATGAAAAACTGTTTTTT.